A selection of T cell receptor beta chains follows, all from one sample in a study of cytomegalovirus exposure and HLA in healthy donors. TCRdb keeps only in-frame clones here, not all; method: immunoSEQ multiplex PCR. Of about 160,000 clones listed, about 75% are singletons. The sample comprised PBMCs. The receptors were gathered from a woman between 45 and 65 years old in good health and CMV-seropositive. CDR3s include the opening cysteine and the closing phenylalanine or tryptophan. Fields, in order: V gene, clone size, J gene, D gene, CDR3 DNA, CDR3 protein. The D gene is left open where the match is weak. Expanded clones are given a class, and other clones once, few, many or no size at all.

v_gene: TRBV2
abundance: .
j_gene: TRBJ2-4
d_gene: .
CDR3nt: TGTGCCAGCAGTGAGATCGGGATTCAGTACTTC
CDR3aa: CASSEIGIQYF

v_gene: TRBV6-5
abundance: .
j_gene: TRBJ2-7
d_gene: .
CDR3nt: TGTGCCAGCAGTTACGGGTCCACAGGAACCCGGCAGTACTTC
CDR3aa: CASSYGSTGTRQYF

v_gene: TRBV5-1
abundance: .
j_gene: TRBJ2-1
d_gene: TRBD2
CDR3nt: TGCGCCAGCAGCTTGGCGGTGGCTAGCGGGGCCTACTACAATGAGCAGTTCTTC
CDR3aa: CASSLAVASGAYYNEQFF

v_gene: TRBV7-9
abundance: .
j_gene: TRBJ2-1
d_gene: TRBD2
CDR3nt: TGTGCCAGCAGCTTAAGAACTAGCGGGGGGGCCCTTAAGAATGAGCAGTTCTTC
CDR3aa: CASSLRTSGGALKNEQFF

v_gene: TRBV19
abundance: .
j_gene: TRBJ1-6
d_gene: .
CDR3nt: TGTGCCAGTAGACCAGGGGTAGGGTCACCCCTCCACTTT
CDR3aa: CASRPGVGSPLHF

v_gene: TRBV14
abundance: .
j_gene: TRBJ2-2
d_gene: .
CDR3nt: TGTGCCAGCAGCCAACAGGGGGGCACCGGGGAGCTGTTTTTT
CDR3aa: CASSQQGGTGELFF

v_gene: TRBV27
abundance: .
j_gene: TRBJ2-2
d_gene: .
CDR3nt: TGTGCCAGCAGTTTTAAACAGCCTAACACCGGGGAGCTGTTTTTT
CDR3aa: CASSFKQPNTGELFF

v_gene: TRBV2
abundance: .
j_gene: TRBJ1-2
d_gene: .
CDR3nt: TGTGCCAGCAGTGGGTACATATACTATGGCTACACCTTC
CDR3aa: CASSGYIYYGYTF

v_gene: TRBV28
abundance: .
j_gene: TRBJ2-1
d_gene: .
CDR3nt: TGTGCCAGCAGAAACGGGGGTCCAAACAATGAGCAGTTCTTC
CDR3aa: CASRNGGPNNEQFF

v_gene: TRBV2
abundance: .
j_gene: TRBJ2-6
d_gene: .
CDR3nt: TGTGCCAGCAGTCGGGACTCCAACTCTGGGGCCAACGTCCTGACTTTC
CDR3aa: CASSRDSNSGANVLTF

v_gene: TRBV10-3
abundance: .
j_gene: TRBJ2-1
d_gene: TRBD2
CDR3nt: TGTGCCATCAAGGCTAGCGGGGGGGCCAGTGAGCAGTTCTTC
CDR3aa: CAIKASGGASEQFF

v_gene: TRBV2
abundance: few
j_gene: TRBJ2-7
d_gene: .
CDR3nt: TGTGCCAGCAGTGCTGACTTAAGCTCCTACGAGCAATACTTC
CDR3aa: CASSADLSSYEQYF

v_gene: TRBV9
abundance: .
j_gene: TRBJ2-5
d_gene: TRBD1
CDR3nt: TGTGCCAGCAGCGTAGTTGGGACAGGGGTAGGGACCCAGTACTTC
CDR3aa: CASSVVGTGVGTQYF

v_gene: TRBV2
abundance: .
j_gene: TRBJ2-2
d_gene: .
CDR3nt: TGTGCCAGCAGTGACGACACCGGGGAGCTGTTTTTT
CDR3aa: CASSDDTGELFF